This T cell receptor (beta chain) comes out of a study of post-analysis software for immune sequencing data. Study findings and constraints: Roughly 5 TRBV segments were significantly more frequent in patients than in controls. TRBV5-6, TRBV5-1 and TRBV20-1 were among these segments. Strong co-clustering by F measure linked samples that shared a preparation batch. Controls significantly exceeded multiple sclerosis patients in normalized Chao1 diversity.

The authors incorporated unique molecular identifiers into the TCR beta cDNA libraries. Once about 0.95 to 10 million T cells were used, roughly 490,000 cDNA molecules resulted. One entry per CDR3 protein, called by TCRdb with MiXCR from the PCR reads. This sample has roughly 540,000 distinct CDR3 sequences, with around a third found just once. The CDR3 is 13 residues long. About this clonotype: Antigen: not known.

Sample: blood. The chain employs TRBV21-1 and TRBJ1-2. TRBV21-1 is shown as a pseudogene. The clonotype was recovered from a girl aged 2-17 years with multiple sclerosis. DNA for the CDR3: TGTGCCAGCAGCAAAACTCGGAGCTATGGCTACACCTTC. This translates into CASSKTRSYGYTF.